The 16 T cell receptor beta chains below were found in one sample sequenced in a study of OX40 agonist ivuxolimab in advanced cancers. Profiled with immunoSEQ multiplex PCR; TCRdb holds only in-frame clones, not every one. The sample includes 70,000 to 95,000 clones, approximately 90% seen only once; the top ten take less than 0.75%. Source: CD4+ or CD8+ T cells sorted from blood, taken in a trial of the OX40 agonist ivuxolimab. The receptors derive from an adult with an advanced solid tumor such as melanoma, head and neck, liver or kidney cancer.

The chain employs TRBV6-5 and TRBJ2-7; 8 nucleotides agree with TRBD1. The V and J ends lost 2 bases and 2 bases, in that order; junction bases with no gene match: 5. CDR1 is MNHEY, CDR2 SVGAGI, per germline. This CDR3 region has 15 residues. The CDR3 spells CASSYLTGGTYEQYF. As DNA, the CDR3 is TGTGCCAGCAGTTACCTAACAGGGGGGACCTACGAGCAGTACTTC.

The chain has TRBV11-3 and TRBJ1-1; the D is unclear. CDR1 SGHNT and CDR2 YENEEA come from the germline V gene. The CDR3 length is 13 residues. Trimming took off 5 bases at V and 8 bases at J, with 15 bases between the two ends. The chain's CDR3 is CASSPQSHGEAFF. The DNA for the CDR3 is TGTGCCAGCAGCCCGCAAAGCCACGGAGAAGCTTTCTTT.

This clone is a singleton in its sample. The gene calls are TRBV14 and TRBJ1-2; tentatively, D is TRBD1 (5 bases). From germline, CDR1 is SGHDN and CDR2 FVKESK. The length of the CDR3 is 17 residues. Trimming shortened V by 3 bases and J by 4 bases, and 21 bases separated the two germline ends. The CDR3 sequence: CASSHNPGADWSYGYTF. The CDR3 nucleotides read TGTGCCAGCAGCCACAATCCTGGGGCAGATTGGAGCTATGGCTACACCTTC.

The J gene is TRBJ1-5, the V gene TRBV28, with unresolved D. The CDR3 covers 13 residues. The germline V and J ends were trimmed by 4 bases and 5 bases, with 9 bases remaining between them. Germline V gene lookup returns CDR1 MDHEN and CDR2 SYDVKM. CDR3 DNA sequence: TGTGCCAGCAGTTCCCCGGCCTATCAGCCCCAGCATTTT. It encodes CASSSPAYQPQHF. Based on the CDR3 plus reference TRBV28 and TRBJ1-5, the full variable domain is DVKVTQSSRYLVKRTGEKVFLECVQDMDHENMFWYRQDPGLGLRLIYFSYDVKMKEKGDIPEGYSVSREKKERFSLILESASTNQTSMYLCASSSPAYQPQHFGDGTRLSIL.

The rearrangement uses TRBV6-1 and TRBJ2-5; no clear D. The end of the DNA is better explained by TRBJ2-7, so the J call may be wrong. Germline V gene data show CDR1 as MNHNS and CDR2 as SASEGT. This CDR3 is built from 12 residues. The CDR3 region has the DNA TGTGCCAGCAGACGGAGCTCCTACGAGCAGTACTTC. Translation: CASRRSSYEQYF.

The gene calls are TRBV7-2 and TRBJ1-2, with TRBD1 as a possible D gene (6 bases). Deletions cut 1 base from V and 3 bases from J, with 9 bases between. Germline CDR1 reads SGHTA; CDR2 reads FQGNSA. This CDR3 is built from 14 residues. The CDR3: CASSLGSGDYGYTF. As DNA, the CDR3 is TGTGCCAGCAGCTTAGGCTCAGGGGACTATGGCTACACCTTC.

The rearrangement links TRBV27 to TRBJ2-6; unclear D gene. The V end was cut by 5 bases, the J end by 0 bases, with 11 bases between. CDR3 size: 16 residues. CDR1 and CDR2 from the germline V gene are MNHEY and SMNVEV (reference sequence). CDR3 coding DNA: TGTGCCAGCAGTCTTTGGTATGTCTCTGGGGCCAACGTCCTGACTTTC. Amino acid sequence: CASSLWYVSGANVLTF. The full variable domain, with the rest looked up from reference TRBV27 and TRBJ2-6, is EAQVTQNPRYLITVTGKKLTVTCSQNMNHEYMSWYRQDPGLGLRQIYYSMNVEVTDKGDVPEGYKVSRKEKRNFPLILESPSPNQTSLYFCASSLWYVSGANVLTFGAGSRLTVL.

V and J are TRBV5-8 and TRBJ2-3, with D unclear. Trimming took 2 bases from V and 8 from J, leaving 6 bases between them. The CDR3 runs 11 residues. CDR1 and CDR2 from the germline V gene are SGHTS and YDEGEE. CDR3 region: CASSFIGTQYF. As DNA, the CDR3 is TGTGCCAGCAGCTTCATAGGTACGCAGTATTTT.

V is TRBV5-1 and J is TRBJ2-6; 9 bases line up with TRBD1. The CDR3 runs 18 residues. V lost 1 base and J lost 4; bases outside the gene matches: 9. Looked up from germline, CDR1 is SGHRS and CDR2 is YFSETQ. The chain's CDR3 is CASSLRAGTGSGANVLTF. The CDR3 DNA reads as TGCGCCAGCAGCTTGCGCGCCGGGACAGGGTCGGGGGCCAACGTCCTGACTTTC.

V and J are TRBV2 and TRBJ2-2; weak D call: TRBD2 (5 bases). The V end was cut by 8 bases, the J end by 3 bases, with 13 bases between. The CDR3 runs to 14 residues. From germline, CDR1 is SNHLY and CDR2 FYNNEI. The CDR3 protein is CASVAGVHTGELFF. The CDR3 nucleotides are TGTGCCAGCGTAGCCGGGGTTCACACCGGGGAGCTGTTTTTT.

The gene calls are TRBV30 and TRBJ1-6; a possible D gene is TRBD1 (5 bases). Trimming left V 2 bases short and J 7 bases short, with 15 bases between. The CDR3 sequence is 15 residues long. Germline lookup yields CDR1 GTSNPN and CDR2 SVGIG (reference sequence). Here the CDR3 reads CAWSMERGGNSPLHF. In DNA form, the CDR3 reads TGTGCCTGGAGTATGGAGAGGGGTGGGAATTCACCCCTCCACTTT. Combining the CDR3 with reference TRBV30 and TRBJ1-6 gives the whole variable domain SQTIHQWPATLVQPVGSPLSLECTVEGTSNPNLYWYRQAAGRGLQLLFYSVGIGQISSEVPQNLSASRPQDRQFILSSKKLLLSDSGFYLCAWSMERGGNSPLHFGNGTRLTVT.

The rearrangement links TRBV4-3 to TRBJ2-7, with D hard to call. V was cut by 3 bases and J by 0 bases, with 6 bases left in between. CDR3 length equals 13 residues. Germline CDR1 LGHNA, CDR2 YSLEER. CDR3 sequence: CASSQRVSYEQYF. The CDR3 DNA is TGCGCCAGCAGCCAGAGAGTCTCCTACGAGCAGTACTTC.

This chain links TRBV6-6 with TRBJ2-7; the match to TRBD1 covers 10 bases. There are 13 residues in the CDR3. Germline assignment: CDR1 MNHNY and CDR2 SVGAGI (reference sequence). The trim removed 5 bases at V and 7 bases at J, leaving 5 bases unmatched. The CDR3 DNA sequence: TGTGCCAGCAGTGACAGGGGGCCGGGAGAGCAGTACTTC. Protein: CASSDRGPGEQYF.

This sequence joins TRBV4-3 and TRBJ2-5; D unresolved. Germline CDR1 LGHNA, CDR2 YSLEER. CDR3 length: 14 residues. The V end was cut by 1 base, the J end by 7 bases, with 13 bases between. For the CDR3, the DNA is TGCGCCAGCAGCCAAGCGGCAGGCAGTGGGACCCAGTACTTC. It translates to CASSQAAGSGTQYF.

The V gene is TRBV5-1, the J gene TRBJ2-5; perhaps D is TRBD1 or TRBD2 (5 bases each). The CDR3 is made up of 16 amino acids. V gave up 0 bases and J gave up 5 bases, with 17 bases separating them. The germline V gene encodes CDR1 SGHRS and CDR2 YFSETQ. The DNA of the CDR3 is TGCGCCAGCAGCTTGGGCCGTGGGGGAAGGGAGGAGACCCAGTACTTC. It specifies CASSLGRGGREETQYF.

This rearrangement joins TRBV5-5 to TRBJ2-7; a weak D match, TRBD1 (6 bases). CDR3 length: 15 residues. V was trimmed by 2 bases and J by 4 bases, leaving 16 bases between them. In germline, CDR1 is SGHKS, CDR2 YYEKEE (reference sequence). The DNA for the CDR3 is TGTGCCAGCAGCTTCATCGGGACAACAGAATACGAGCAGTACTTC. This codes for CASSFIGTTEYEQYF.